The 2 T cell receptor beta chains below come from one sample, sequenced in a study of cytomegalovirus exposure and HLA in healthy donors. With 60 Vbeta and 13 Jbeta primers, the PCR was carried out. The repertoire was sequenced with immunoSEQ multiplex PCR; TCRdb's copy has only in-frame clones and lacks some. The listing contains fewer than 110,000 clones. Sequences were obtained from PBMCs. These receptor sequences come from a man aged 35 to 55 in good health and CMV-seronegative.

This chain connects TRBV30 to TRBJ1-3; D is unresolved. The CDR3 sequence is 11 residues long. Germline V lookup: CDR1 GTSNPN, CDR2 SVGIG (reference sequence). Between the trimmed V and J ends, which lost 1 base and 4 bases, there was a span of 2 bases. This chain's CDR3 is CAWSAGNTIYF. The DNA of the CDR3 is TGTGCCTGGAGTGCGGGAAACACCATATATTTT.

V usage is TRBV27 and J usage is TRBJ1-1; D possibly corresponds to TRBD1 (6 bases). Trimming removed 5 bases at V and 8 bases at J, with 18 bases between. CDR1 is MNHEY and CDR2 is SMNVEV in the germline V gene (reference sequence). The CDR3 spans 14 residues. In DNA form, the CDR3 reads TGTGCCAGCAGTAGTGGACAGATTGCTGGGGAAGCTTTCTTT. Protein product: CASSSGQIAGEAFF.